The source of this TCR beta chain is a study of cytotoxic CD8 clonotypes in ibrutinib-treated CLL. Study overall: Recorded responses included around 24 partial and 2 complete; following median about 68 months, roughly 15 stayed remitted and about twelve progressed. On average, each sample had approximately 250,000 productive templates and approximately 85,000 productive rearrangements.

The intended depth for sequencing was 1 in 200,000 to 1 in 1 million T cells. Profiled with immunoSEQ multiplex PCR; TCRdb holds only in-frame clones, not every one. The repertoire holds about 150,000 clones, around 76% seen once, with approximately 5.1% in the top ten. This clone was observed a few times. Trimming took 0 bases from V and 4 from J, leaving 4 bases between them. The germline gives CDR1 SGHRS, CDR2 YFSETQ. CDR3 length: 13 residues. This chain links TRBV5-1 with TRBJ2-2, with D hard to call. The sequences come from PBMCs, collected after 24 months of ibrutinib treatment. This sequence was found in a human donor with chronic lymphocytic leukemia. DNA of the CDR3: TGCGCCAGCAGCTTGGTGCCCACCGGGGAGCTGTTTTTT. It translates to CASSLVPTGELFF.